This TCR beta chain derives from a study of blood T cell repertoires in COVID-19. For the study at large: The samples span acute and convalescent COVID-19 from the United States, Italy and Spain. T cells, B-cell-depleted T cells, or PBMCs provided the cDNA or gDNA that served as material.

CDR1 is LGHNA and CDR2 is YNFKEQ in the germline V gene. J lost 2 bases, V lost 3 bases, and 5 bases had no gene match. The CDR3 is made up of 15 amino acids. Under the authors' procedure: Amplifying reference gene primers gave estimates of nucleated cell counts. Generated by immunoSEQ multiplex PCR, the TCRdb table keeps only in-frame clones and is missing some. V and J calls and clone size are given by that table; D and trimming were obtained from the DNA. Of roughly 390,000 clones listed, 85% are singletons. The chain combines TRBV4-2 with TRBJ2-3; 7 bases map to TRBD1. Sequenced material: peripheral blood. The receptor comes from a woman aged 18-29 years with acute or convalescent COVID-19. CDR3 amino acids: CASSQGDSITDTQYF. Here the CDR3 DNA reads TGTGCCAGCAGCCAGGGGGACAGCATCACAGATACGCAGTATTTT.